This T cell receptor beta chain is drawn from a study of regulatory dendritic cells for organ transplantation. Study conclusions and caveats: Naive T cells showed high diversity, memory cells less, memory CD8+ least. Between individuals, the alloreactive memory CD8+ T cell pool differed considerably. Mature dendritic cells appeared to drive more memory CD8+ clonal expansion than regulatory ones.

Concerning this clone itself: Antigen specificity is unknown.

This CDR3 is 16 amino acids long. CDR1 and CDR2 (germline): KGHSH, LQKENI. With V trimmed by 6 bases and J by 7 bases, 12 bases remained unmatched. Sorted T cells were CFSE-labeled and cultured four to five days with allogeneic regulatory or mature dendritic cells at 1:10. Memory T cells were CD45RO+, naive were CD45RA+, sorted by FACS. TCRdb keeps only in-frame clones here, not all; method: immunoSEQ multiplex PCR. Found here are over 8,000 clones, 65% to 85% of them singletons; the top ten hold more than 2.5%. This receptor was identified in a human donor in good health. The rearrangement joins TRBV18 to TRBJ2-1, with TRBD2 matching 10 bases. Specimen: memory CD4+ T cells from blood cultured with dendritic cells. As for subset: CD45RO+ memory T cells. The CDR3 here is CASSPISGGPGNEQFF. CDR3 DNA sequence: TGTGCCAGCTCTCCTATTAGCGGGGGGCCGGGGAATGAGCAGTTCTTC.